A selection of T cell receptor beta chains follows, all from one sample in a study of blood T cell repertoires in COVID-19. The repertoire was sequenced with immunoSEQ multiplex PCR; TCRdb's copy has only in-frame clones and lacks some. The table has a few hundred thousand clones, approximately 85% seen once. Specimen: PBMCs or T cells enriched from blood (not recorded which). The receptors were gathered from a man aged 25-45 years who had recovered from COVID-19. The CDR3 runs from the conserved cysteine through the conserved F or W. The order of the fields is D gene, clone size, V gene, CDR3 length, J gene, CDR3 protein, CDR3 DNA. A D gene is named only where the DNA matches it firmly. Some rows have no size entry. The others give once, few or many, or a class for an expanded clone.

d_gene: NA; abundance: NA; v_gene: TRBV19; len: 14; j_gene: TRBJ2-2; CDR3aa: CASSMAGSPGELFF; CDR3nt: TGTGCCAGTAGTATGGCGGGGTCCCCCGGGGAGCTGTTTTTT
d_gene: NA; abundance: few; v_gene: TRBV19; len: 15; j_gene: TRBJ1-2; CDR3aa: CASTSVGQGFYGYTF; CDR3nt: NA
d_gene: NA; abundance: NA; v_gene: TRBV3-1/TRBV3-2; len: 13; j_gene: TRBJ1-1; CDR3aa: CASSQVPNTEAFF; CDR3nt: TGTGCCAGCAGCCAAGTTCCAAACACTGAAGCTTTCTTT
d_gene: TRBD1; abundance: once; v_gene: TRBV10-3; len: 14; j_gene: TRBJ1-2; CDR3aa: CAISGTGTNYGYTF; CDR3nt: TGTGCCATCAGTGGGACAGGGACTAACTATGGCTACACCTTC
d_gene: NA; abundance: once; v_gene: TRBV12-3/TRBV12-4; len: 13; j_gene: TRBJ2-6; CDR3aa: CASGRSGANVLTF; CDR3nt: TGTGCCAGCGGGCGTTCTGGGGCCAACGTCCTGACTTTC
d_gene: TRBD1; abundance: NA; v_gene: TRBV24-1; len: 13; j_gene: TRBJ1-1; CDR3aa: CATSDGRGDEAFF; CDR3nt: TGTGCCACCAGTGATGGCAGGGGGGATGAAGCTTTCTTT
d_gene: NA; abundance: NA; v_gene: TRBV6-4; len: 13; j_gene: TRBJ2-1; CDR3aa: CASSKGHENEQFF; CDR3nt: TGTGCCAGCAGTAAGGGGCACGAAAATGAGCAGTTCTTC
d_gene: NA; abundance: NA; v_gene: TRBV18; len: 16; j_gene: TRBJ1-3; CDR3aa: CASSPGLGAAGNTIYF; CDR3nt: TGTGCCAGCTCACCAGGTTTGGGAGCAGCTGGAAACACCATATATTTT
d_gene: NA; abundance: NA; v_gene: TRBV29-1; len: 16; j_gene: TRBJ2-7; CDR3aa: CSVEVTSVGYYYEQYF; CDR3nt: TGCAGCGTTGAGGTCACTTCGGTCGGATACTACTACGAGCAGTACTTC
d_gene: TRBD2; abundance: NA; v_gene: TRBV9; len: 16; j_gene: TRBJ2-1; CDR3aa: CASSVVAGGGYNEQFF; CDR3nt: TGTGCCAGCAGCGTAGTAGCGGGGGGCGGGTACAATGAGCAGTTCTTC
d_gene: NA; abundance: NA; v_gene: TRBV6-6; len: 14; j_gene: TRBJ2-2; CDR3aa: CASSPLRSNGELFF; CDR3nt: TGTGCCAGCAGTCCGCTCAGGTCCAACGGGGAGCTGTTTTTT
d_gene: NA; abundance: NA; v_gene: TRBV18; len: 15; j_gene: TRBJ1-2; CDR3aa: CASSPSPRADYGYTF; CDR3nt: TGTGCCAGCTCACCCTCCCCCAGGGCCGACTATGGCTACACCTTC
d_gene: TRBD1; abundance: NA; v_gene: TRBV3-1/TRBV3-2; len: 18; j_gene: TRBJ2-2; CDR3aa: CASSHRYRDRGNTGELFF; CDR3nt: TGTGCCAGCAGCCACCGATACCGGGACAGGGGGAACACCGGGGAGCTGTTTTTT
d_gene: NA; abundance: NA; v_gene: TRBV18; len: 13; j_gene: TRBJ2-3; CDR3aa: CASSRSSADTQYF; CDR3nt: TGTGCCAGCTCACGGAGTAGCGCAGATACGCAGTATTTT
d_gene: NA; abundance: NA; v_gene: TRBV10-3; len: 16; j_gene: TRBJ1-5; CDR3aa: CAISETGPQGGQPQHF; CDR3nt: TGTGCCATCAGTGAGACGGGCCCCCAGGGAGGTCAGCCCCAGCATTTT
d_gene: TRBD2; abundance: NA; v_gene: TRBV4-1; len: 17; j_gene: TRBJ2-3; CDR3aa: CASSQRSGGASTDTQYF; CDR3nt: TGCGCCAGCAGCCAACGAAGCGGGGGGGCTAGCACAGATACGCAGTATTTT
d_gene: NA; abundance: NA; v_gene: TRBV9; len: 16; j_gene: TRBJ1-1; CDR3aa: CASSADIQPMNTEAFF; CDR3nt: TGTGCCAGCAGCGCCGACATCCAACCCATGAACACTGAAGCTTTCTTT
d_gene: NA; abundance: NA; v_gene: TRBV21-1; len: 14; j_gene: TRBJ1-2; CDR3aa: CASSKNGGGYGYTF; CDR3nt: TGTGCCAGCAGCAAAAATGGGGGCGGCTATGGCTACACCTTC
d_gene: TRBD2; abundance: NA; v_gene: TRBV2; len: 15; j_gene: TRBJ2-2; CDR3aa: CASSGLAGRTGELFF; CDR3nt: TGTGCCAGCAGCGGACTAGCGGGGAGGACCGGGGAGCTGTTTTTT
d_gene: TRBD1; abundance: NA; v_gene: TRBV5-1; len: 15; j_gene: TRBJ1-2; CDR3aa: CASRIGTAGNYGYTF; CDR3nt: TGCGCCAGCAGGATTGGGACAGCCGGAAACTATGGCTACACCTTC
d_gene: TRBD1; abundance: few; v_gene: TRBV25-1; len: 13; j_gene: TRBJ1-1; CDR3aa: CASSVTGTAKAFF; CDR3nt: TGTGCCAGCAGTGTCACCGGGACAGCGAAAGCTTTCTTT
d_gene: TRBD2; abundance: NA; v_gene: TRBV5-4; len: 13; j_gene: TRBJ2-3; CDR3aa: CATGLEPTDTQYF; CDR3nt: TGTGCCACCGGACTAGAGCCCACAGATACGCAGTATTTT
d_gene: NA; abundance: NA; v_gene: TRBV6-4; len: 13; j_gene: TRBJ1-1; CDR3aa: CASSDLFTGEAFF; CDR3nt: TGTGCCAGCAGTGACTTATTTACAGGGGAAGCTTTCTTT
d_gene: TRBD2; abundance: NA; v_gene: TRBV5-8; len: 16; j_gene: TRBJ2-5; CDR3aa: CASSPAVASGGETQYF; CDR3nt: TGTGCCAGCTCACCCGCCGTGGCTAGCGGGGGGGAGACCCAGTACTTC
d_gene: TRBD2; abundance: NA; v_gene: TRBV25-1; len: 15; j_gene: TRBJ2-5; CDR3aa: CASRTSGGTQETQYF; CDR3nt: TGTGCCAGCAGAACTAGCGGGGGGACTCAAGAGACCCAGTACTTC
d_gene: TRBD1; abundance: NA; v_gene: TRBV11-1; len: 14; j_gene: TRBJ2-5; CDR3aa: CASSLSDRKETQYF; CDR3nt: TGTGCCAGCAGCCTATCGGACAGGAAAGAGACCCAGTACTTC
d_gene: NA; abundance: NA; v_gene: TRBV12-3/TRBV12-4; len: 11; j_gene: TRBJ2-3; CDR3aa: CASTFRDTQYF; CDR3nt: TGTGCCAGCACCTTCAGAGATACGCAGTATTTT
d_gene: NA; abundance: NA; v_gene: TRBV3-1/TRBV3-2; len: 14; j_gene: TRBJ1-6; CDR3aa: CASSQVGGNSPLHF; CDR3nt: TGTGCCAGCAGCCAAGTGGGAGGTAATTCACCCCTCCACTTT
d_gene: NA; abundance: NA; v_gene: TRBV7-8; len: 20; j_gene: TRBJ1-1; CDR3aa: CASSSQVRPGRRGKNTEAFF; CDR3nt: TGTGCCAGCAGCTCCCAAGTCAGACCGGGACGGAGGGGTAAGAACACTGAAGCTTTCTTT
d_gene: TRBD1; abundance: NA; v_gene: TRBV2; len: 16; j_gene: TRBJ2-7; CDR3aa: CASRRSLGSQGVKQYF; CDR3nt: TGTGCCAGCAGACGATCCCTCGGTAGTCAGGGGGTGAAGCAGTACTTC
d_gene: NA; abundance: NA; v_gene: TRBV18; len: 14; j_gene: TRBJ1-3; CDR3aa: CASSPRGGADTIYF; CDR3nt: TGTGCCAGCTCACCACGTGGGGGCGCGGACACCATATATTTT
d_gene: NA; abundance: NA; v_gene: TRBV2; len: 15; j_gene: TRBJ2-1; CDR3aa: CASSEGLVNYNEQFF; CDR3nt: TGTGCCAGCAGTGAAGGACTAGTAAACTACAATGAGCAGTTCTTC
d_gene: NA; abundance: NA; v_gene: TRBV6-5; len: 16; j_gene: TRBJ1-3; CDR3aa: CASSYSSQGAGNTIYF; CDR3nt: TGTGCCAGCAGTTACTCGAGCCAGGGCGCTGGAAACACCATATATTTT
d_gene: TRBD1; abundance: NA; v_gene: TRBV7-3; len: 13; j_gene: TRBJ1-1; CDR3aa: CASSLRQGTEAFF; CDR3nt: TGTGCCAGCAGCTTAAGACAGGGGACGGAAGCTTTCTTT
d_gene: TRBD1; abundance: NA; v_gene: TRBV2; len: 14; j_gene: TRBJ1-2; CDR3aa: CASSEYRGDYGYTF; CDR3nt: TGTGCCAGCAGTGAATACAGGGGCGACTATGGCTACACCTTC
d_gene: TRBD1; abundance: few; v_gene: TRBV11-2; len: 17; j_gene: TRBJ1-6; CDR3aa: CASSSSRDRVVGSPLHF; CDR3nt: TGTGCCAGCAGCTCGTCCCGGGACAGGGTAGTGGGTTCACCCCTCCACTTT
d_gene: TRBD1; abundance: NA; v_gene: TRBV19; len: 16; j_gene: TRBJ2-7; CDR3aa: CASSIDDRVPYYEQYF; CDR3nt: TGTGCCAGTAGTATAGACGACAGGGTGCCATACTACGAGCAGTACTTC
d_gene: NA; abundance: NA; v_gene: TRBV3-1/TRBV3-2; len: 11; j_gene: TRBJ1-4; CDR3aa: CASSPGEKLFF; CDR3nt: TGTGCCAGCAGCCCGGGGGAAAAACTGTTTTTT
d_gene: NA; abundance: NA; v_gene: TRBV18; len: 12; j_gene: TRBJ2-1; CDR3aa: CASSPMENEQFF; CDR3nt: TGTGCCAGCTCACCTATGGAGAATGAGCAGTTCTTC
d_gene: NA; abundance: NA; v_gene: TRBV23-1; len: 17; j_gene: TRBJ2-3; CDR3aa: CASSHHLAGPNTDTQYF; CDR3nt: TGCGCCAGCAGTCACCACCTTGCGGGGCCTAACACAGATACGCAGTATTTT
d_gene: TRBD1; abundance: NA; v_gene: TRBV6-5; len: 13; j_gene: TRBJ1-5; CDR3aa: CASSRQGASPQHF; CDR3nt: TGTGCCAGCAGCAGACAGGGGGCGAGTCCCCAGCATTTT
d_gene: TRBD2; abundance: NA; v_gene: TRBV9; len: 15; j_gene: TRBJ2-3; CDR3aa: CASSLAGVFADTQYF; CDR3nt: TGTGCCAGCAGCTTAGCGGGGGTTTTCGCAGATACGCAGTATTTT
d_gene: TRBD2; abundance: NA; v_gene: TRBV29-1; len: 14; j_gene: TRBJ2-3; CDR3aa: CSVGWGGSTDTQYF; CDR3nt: TGCAGCGTTGGCTGGGGGGGAAGCACAGATACGCAGTATTTT
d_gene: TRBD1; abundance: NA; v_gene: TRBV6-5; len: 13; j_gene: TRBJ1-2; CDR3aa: CASTSGQGYGYTF; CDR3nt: TGTGCCAGCACCTCAGGACAGGGCTATGGCTACACCTTC
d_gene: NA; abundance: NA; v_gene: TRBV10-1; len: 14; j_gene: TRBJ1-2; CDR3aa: CAGWSGRGNYGYTF; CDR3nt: TGCGCCGGTTGGAGTGGCAGGGGAAACTATGGCTACACCTTC
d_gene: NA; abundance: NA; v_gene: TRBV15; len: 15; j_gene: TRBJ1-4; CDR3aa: CATSGSGNGGEKLFF; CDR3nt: TGTGCCACCAGCGGATCCGGGAACGGGGGTGAAAAACTGTTTTTT
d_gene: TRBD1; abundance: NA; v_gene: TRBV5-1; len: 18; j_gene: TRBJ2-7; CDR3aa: CASSAYLTGGVGSYEQYF; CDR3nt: TGCGCCAGCAGCGCTTACTTAACAGGGGGCGTAGGCTCCTACGAGCAGTACTTC
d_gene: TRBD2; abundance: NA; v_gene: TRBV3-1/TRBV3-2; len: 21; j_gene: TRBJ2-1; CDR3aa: CASSQESASGGSKCSYNEQFF; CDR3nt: TGTGCCAGCAGCCAAGAGAGTGCTAGCGGGGGGTCTAAATGCTCCTACAATGAGCAGTTCTTC
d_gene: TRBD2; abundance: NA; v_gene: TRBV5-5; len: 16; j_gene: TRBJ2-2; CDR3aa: CASSIGLAGNTGELFF; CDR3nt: TGTGCCAGCAGCATAGGACTAGCGGGGAACACCGGGGAGCTGTTTTTT
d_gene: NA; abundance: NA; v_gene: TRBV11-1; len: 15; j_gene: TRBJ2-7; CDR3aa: CASSLGWGQTYEQYF; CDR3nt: TGTGCCAGCAGCTTAGGCTGGGGGCAAACCTACGAGCAGTACTTC
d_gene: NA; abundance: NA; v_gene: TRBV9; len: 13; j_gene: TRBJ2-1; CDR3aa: CASSVGPGNEQFF; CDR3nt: TGTGCCAGCAGCGTCGGCCCGGGGAATGAGCAGTTCTTC
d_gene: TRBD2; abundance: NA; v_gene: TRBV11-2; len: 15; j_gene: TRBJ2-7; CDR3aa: CASSLALAGSYEQYF; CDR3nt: TGTGCCAGCAGCTTAGCACTAGCGGGGAGCTACGAGCAGTACTTC
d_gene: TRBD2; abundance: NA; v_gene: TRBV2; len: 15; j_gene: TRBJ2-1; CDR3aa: CASRQRGNLYNEQFF; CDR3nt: TGTGCCAGCAGGCAGCGGGGGAACCTTTACAATGAGCAGTTCTTC
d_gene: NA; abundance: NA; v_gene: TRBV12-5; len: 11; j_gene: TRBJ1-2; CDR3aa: CASGQGEGYTF; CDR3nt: TGTGCTAGTGGACAAGGGGAAGGCTACACCTTC
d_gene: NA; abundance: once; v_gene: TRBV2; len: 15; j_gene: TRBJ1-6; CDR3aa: CASSLLNGGGEPLHF; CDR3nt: TGTGCCAGCAGCCTACTTAACGGCGGTGGAGAACCCCTCCACTTT
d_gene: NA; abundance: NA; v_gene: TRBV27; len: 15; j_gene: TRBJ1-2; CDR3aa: CASSLEGVGNYGYTF; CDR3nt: TGTGCCAGCAGTTTAGAAGGGGTAGGGAACTATGGCTACACCTTC
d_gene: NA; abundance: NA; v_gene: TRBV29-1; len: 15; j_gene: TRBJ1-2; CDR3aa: CSVEDAGGSDYGYTF; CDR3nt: TGCAGCGTTGAAGATGCTGGCGGCAGTGACTATGGCTACACCTTC
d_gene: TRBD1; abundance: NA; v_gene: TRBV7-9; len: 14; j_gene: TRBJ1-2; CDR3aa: CASSHPTGAHGYTF; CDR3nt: TGTGCCAGCAGCCACCCCACAGGGGCGCACGGCTACACCTTC